These T cell receptor beta chains were read from a single sample in a study of PD-1 blockade in mismatch repair-deficient tumors. Clones were read by immunoSEQ multiplex PCR, and TCRdb kept only the in-frame ones, dropping some. Of 100,000 to 150,000 clones in the sample, 86% were seen once. Sequencing used peripheral blood, obtained 44 weeks after starting pembrolizumab. These receptors were collected from an adult with mismatch repair-deficient cancer. CDR3s include the opening cysteine and the closing phenylalanine or tryptophan. The D gene is left open where the match is weak. Size tells how often a clone was seen (once, few, many) or the class of an expanded clone, and some rows leave it out.

J gene: TRBJ2-1
V gene: TRBV4-1
clone size: .
D gene: TRBD2
CDR3 protein: CASSQAPSGEALYNEQFF
CDR3 DNA: TGCGCCAGCAGCCAAGCCCCTAGCGGGGAAGCCCTATACAATGAGCAGTTCTTC

J gene: TRBJ2-1
V gene: TRBV5-4
clone size: .
D gene: .
CDR3 protein: CASSLDQRRGNEQFF
CDR3 DNA: TGTGCCAGCAGCTTGGATCAGCGGAGGGGGAATGAGCAGTTCTTC

J gene: TRBJ1-1
V gene: TRBV14
clone size: .
D gene: .
CDR3 protein: CASSRSLGDFTEAFF
CDR3 DNA: TGTGCCAGCAGCCGTTCTCTAGGGGACTTCACTGAAGCTTTCTTT

J gene: TRBJ2-4
V gene: TRBV27
clone size: .
D gene: .
CDR3 protein: CASSLSVRTKNIQYF
CDR3 DNA: TGTGCCAGCAGTTTATCGGTGAGAACCAAAAACATTCAGTACTTC

J gene: TRBJ2-1
V gene: TRBV11-2
clone size: .
D gene: .
CDR3 protein: CASSLVRAGYHNEQFF
CDR3 DNA: TGTGCCAGCAGCTTAGTAAGGGCAGGCTACCACAATGAGCAGTTCTTC

J gene: TRBJ1-2
V gene: TRBV11-1
clone size: .
D gene: TRBD1
CDR3 protein: CASSLVRQGGYTF
CDR3 DNA: TGTGCCAGCAGCTTGGTTCGACAGGGGGGCTACACCTTC

J gene: TRBJ2-7
V gene: TRBV27
clone size: .
D gene: .
CDR3 protein: CASSDLTRDKLTYEQYF
CDR3 DNA: TGTGCCAGCAGTGACTTGACCCGGGACAAATTAACCTACGAGCAGTACTTC

J gene: TRBJ1-2
V gene: TRBV4-3
clone size: .
D gene: TRBD1
CDR3 protein: CASSQRQGVGYTF
CDR3 DNA: TGCGCCAGCAGCCAACGACAGGGGGTCGGCTACACCTTC

J gene: TRBJ2-2
V gene: TRBV30
clone size: .
D gene: TRBD1
CDR3 protein: CALQDRGNTGELFF
CDR3 DNA: TGTGCCTTACAAGACAGGGGAAACACCGGGGAGCTGTTTTTT

J gene: TRBJ1-4
V gene: TRBV7-8
clone size: .
D gene: .
CDR3 protein: CASSLEAPGINEKLFF
CDR3 DNA: TGTGCCAGCAGCTTGGAGGCGCCCGGAATCAATGAAAAACTGTTTTTT

J gene: TRBJ2-3
V gene: TRBV14
clone size: .
D gene: .
CDR3 protein: CASSQEGGFSTDTQYF
CDR3 DNA: TGTGCCAGCAGCCAAGAGGGGGGTTTTTCCACAGATACGCAGTATTTT

J gene: TRBJ2-7
V gene: TRBV5-1
clone size: .
D gene: TRBD2
CDR3 protein: CASSSRTSGSYEQYF
CDR3 DNA: TGCGCCAGCAGCTCAAGGACTAGCGGCTCCTACGAGCAGTACTTC

J gene: TRBJ2-1
V gene: TRBV5-1
clone size: .
D gene: .
CDR3 protein: CASSLTGTPYNEQFF
CDR3 DNA: TGCGCCAGCAGCCTAACCGGGACACCATACAATGAGCAGTTCTTC

J gene: TRBJ2-2
V gene: TRBV4-1
clone size: .
D gene: .
CDR3 protein: CASSQEGAGTVITGELFF
CDR3 DNA: TGCGCCAGCAGCCAAGAGGGTGCGGGGACAGTCATCACCGGGGAGCTGTTTTTT

J gene: TRBJ1-3
V gene: TRBV2
clone size: .
D gene: .
CDR3 protein: CASSDDYDSGNTIYF
CDR3 DNA: TGTGCCAGCAGTGACGATTATGACTCTGGAAACACCATATATTTT

J gene: TRBJ2-4
V gene: TRBV10-3
clone size: .
D gene: .
CDR3 protein: CAISESSKNIQYF
CDR3 DNA: TGTGCCATCAGTGAGTCGTCCAAAAACATTCAGTACTTC

J gene: TRBJ2-1
V gene: TRBV7-9
clone size: .
D gene: .
CDR3 protein: CASSLASYNEQFF
CDR3 DNA: TGTGCCAGCAGCTTAGCCTCCTACAATGAGCAGTTCTTC

J gene: TRBJ1-2
V gene: TRBV21-1
clone size: .
D gene: .
CDR3 protein: CASSTQGGGKGEGYGYTF
CDR3 DNA: TGTGCCAGCAGCACCCAAGGGGGGGGCAAGGGAGAGGGGTATGGCTACACCTTC

J gene: TRBJ1-2
V gene: TRBV9
clone size: .
D gene: .
CDR3 protein: CASSENQQGPTF
CDR3 DNA: TGTGCCAGCAGCGAAAATCAACAGGGACCAACCTTC

J gene: TRBJ2-3
V gene: TRBV6-6
clone size: .
D gene: TRBD1
CDR3 protein: CASSYRGRDTQYF
CDR3 DNA: TGTGCCAGCAGTTACAGGGGGCGGGATACGCAGTATTTT

J gene: TRBJ2-7
V gene: TRBV25-1
clone size: .
D gene: .
CDR3 protein: CASGGGAYEQYF
CDR3 DNA: TGTGCCAGCGGTGGCGGGGCTTACGAGCAGTACTTC

J gene: TRBJ1-3
V gene: TRBV7-9
clone size: .
D gene: .
CDR3 protein: CASSPRLGSGNTIYF
CDR3 DNA: TGTGCCAGCAGCCCACGGTTGGGCTCTGGAAACACCATATATTTT

J gene: TRBJ1-1
V gene: TRBV5-1
clone size: .
D gene: .
CDR3 protein: CASSESGTPNTEAFF
CDR3 DNA: TGCGCCAGCAGCGAATCCGGGACACCGAACACTGAAGCTTTCTTT

J gene: TRBJ1-5
V gene: TRBV27
clone size: .
D gene: TRBD1
CDR3 protein: CASSTIGNDRGFGSNQPQHF
CDR3 DNA: TGTGCCAGCAGCACCATCGGAAACGACAGGGGGTTCGGTAGCAATCAGCCCCAGCATTTT

J gene: TRBJ2-6
V gene: TRBV5-1
clone size: .
D gene: .
CDR3 protein: CASSLAQTGAGANVLTF
CDR3 DNA: TGCGCCAGCAGCTTGGCCCAGACAGGAGCTGGGGCCAACGTCCTGACTTTC

J gene: TRBJ2-2
V gene: TRBV5-8
clone size: .
D gene: .
CDR3 protein: CASSFALSPLRTGELFF
CDR3 DNA: TGTGCCAGCAGCTTCGCCCTCTCACCACTAAGGACCGGGGAGCTGTTTTTT

J gene: TRBJ2-1
V gene: TRBV29-1
clone size: .
D gene: .
CDR3 protein: CSVGYSSYNEQFF
CDR3 DNA: TGCAGCGTTGGGTATAGCTCCTACAATGAGCAGTTCTTC

J gene: TRBJ2-7
V gene: TRBV7-9
clone size: once
D gene: .
CDR3 protein: CASSLSLVSSYEQYF
CDR3 DNA: TGTGCCAGCAGCCTCTCACTCGTGAGCTCCTACGAGCAGTACTTC

J gene: TRBJ2-3
V gene: TRBV7-9
clone size: .
D gene: .
CDR3 protein: CASSFYERDTQYF
CDR3 DNA: TGTGCCAGCAGCTTTTACGAAAGGGATACGCAGTATTTT

J gene: TRBJ1-5
V gene: TRBV2
clone size: few
D gene: .
CDR3 protein: CASSDRVQPQHF
CDR3 DNA: TGTGCCAGCAGTGACAGGGTCCAGCCCCAGCATTTT

J gene: TRBJ2-7
V gene: TRBV27
clone size: few
D gene: TRBD2
CDR3 protein: CASSPGGAYEQYF
CDR3 DNA: TGTGCCAGCAGCCCTGGGGGGGCCTACGAGCAGTACTTC

J gene: TRBJ2-3
V gene: TRBV30
clone size: .
D gene: .
CDR3 protein: CAWRGISLDTQYF
CDR3 DNA: TGTGCCTGGAGAGGGATATCACTCGATACGCAGTATTTT

J gene: TRBJ2-3
V gene: TRBV2
clone size: .
D gene: TRBD2
CDR3 protein: CASSETPPGGGTDTQYF
CDR3 DNA: TGTGCCAGCAGTGAAACCCCTCCGGGAGGGGGCACAGATACGCAGTATTTT

J gene: TRBJ2-7
V gene: TRBV30
clone size: .
D gene: .
CDR3 protein: CAWSQPGHIYEQYF
CDR3 DNA: TGTGCCTGGTCGCAACCGGGACATATCTACGAGCAGTACTTC

J gene: TRBJ2-1
V gene: TRBV27
clone size: .
D gene: .
CDR3 protein: CASSFGADNEQFF
CDR3 DNA: TGTGCCAGCAGTTTCGGGGCTGACAATGAGCAGTTCTTC

J gene: TRBJ1-5
V gene: TRBV29-1
clone size: .
D gene: .
CDR3 protein: CSVEEGPYQPQHF
CDR3 DNA: TGCAGCGTTGAAGAGGGGCCATATCAGCCCCAGCATTTT

J gene: TRBJ2-3
V gene: TRBV18
clone size: .
D gene: .
CDR3 protein: CASSPTQVSTDTQYF
CDR3 DNA: TGTGCCAGCTCACCAACGCAGGTTAGCACAGATACGCAGTATTTT

J gene: TRBJ1-2
V gene: TRBV30
clone size: .
D gene: .
CDR3 protein: CAWSVRTVNYGYTF
CDR3 DNA: TGTGCCTGGAGTGTACGGACAGTTAACTATGGCTACACCTTC

J gene: TRBJ2-5
V gene: TRBV2
clone size: .
D gene: TRBD2
CDR3 protein: CASSGLAGGETQYF
CDR3 DNA: TGTGCCAGCAGTGGACTAGCGGGAGGAGAGACCCAGTACTTC

J gene: TRBJ2-5
V gene: TRBV4-1
clone size: .
D gene: TRBD1
CDR3 protein: CASSQQDRVGETQYF
CDR3 DNA: TGCGCCAGCAGCCAACAGGACAGGGTAGGGGAGACCCAGTACTTC

J gene: TRBJ2-1
V gene: TRBV2
clone size: .
D gene: .
CDR3 protein: CASSVGQYKVYNEQFF
CDR3 DNA: TGTGCCAGCAGTGTCGGACAGTACAAGGTTTACAATGAGCAGTTCTTC

J gene: TRBJ2-1
V gene: TRBV19
clone size: .
D gene: .
CDR3 protein: CASSIGGDDGANEQFF
CDR3 DNA: TGTGCCAGTAGTATAGGGGGAGATGATGGGGCCAATGAGCAGTTCTTC

J gene: TRBJ2-3
V gene: TRBV20-1
clone size: .
D gene: .
CDR3 protein: CSATIEDTQYF
CDR3 DNA: TGCAGTGCCACAATCGAAGATACGCAGTATTTT

J gene: TRBJ1-3
V gene: TRBV19
clone size: .
D gene: .
CDR3 protein: CASSIAGRVSGNTIYF
CDR3 DNA: TGTGCCAGTAGTATTGCGGGACGGGTATCTGGAAACACCATATATTTT

J gene: TRBJ2-7
V gene: TRBV11-2
clone size: .
D gene: .
CDR3 protein: CASSFNEAYEQYF
CDR3 DNA: TGTGCCAGCAGCTTTAACGAGGCCTACGAGCAGTACTTC

J gene: TRBJ1-3
V gene: TRBV9
clone size: few
D gene: .
CDR3 protein: CASSFDGLSGNTIYF
CDR3 DNA: TGTGCCAGCAGCTTCGACGGCCTCTCTGGAAACACCATATATTTT

J gene: TRBJ2-2
V gene: TRBV27
clone size: .
D gene: .
CDR3 protein: CASSFQNTGELFF
CDR3 DNA: TGTGCCAGCAGTTTTCAGAACACCGGGGAGCTGTTTTTT

J gene: TRBJ2-2
V gene: TRBV5-1
clone size: .
D gene: TRBD1
CDR3 protein: CASRMVYRGRRGTGELFF
CDR3 DNA: TGCGCCAGCAGGATGGTTTACAGGGGGCGACGGGGCACCGGGGAGCTGTTTTTT

J gene: TRBJ1-4
V gene: TRBV6-5
clone size: once
D gene: TRBD1
CDR3 protein: CASSYTTGGNEKLFF
CDR3 DNA: TGTGCCAGCAGTTATACGACAGGGGGTAATGAAAAACTGTTTTTT

J gene: TRBJ2-7
V gene: TRBV5-5
clone size: .
D gene: .
CDR3 protein: CASSLGPPPGIPYEQYF
CDR3 DNA: TGTGCCAGCAGCTTGGGACCTCCGCCGGGGATACCCTACGAGCAGTACTTC

J gene: TRBJ2-2
V gene: TRBV10-1
clone size: .
D gene: TRBD1
CDR3 protein: CASTVTGTGGEDTGELFF
CDR3 DNA: TGCGCCAGCACGGTGACCGGGACAGGGGGAGAGGACACCGGGGAGCTGTTTTTT

J gene: TRBJ2-7
V gene: TRBV5-4
clone size: .
D gene: .
CDR3 protein: CASSLGGGSYEQYF
CDR3 DNA: TGTGCCAGCAGCTTGGGAGGGGGCTCCTACGAGCAGTACTTC

J gene: TRBJ2-7
V gene: TRBV18
clone size: .
D gene: .
CDR3 protein: CASSHPSAERRSSYEQYF
CDR3 DNA: TGTGCCAGCTCACATCCGTCGGCCGAGCGCAGGAGCTCCTACGAGCAGTACTTC